This T cell receptor (beta chain) was captured by sequencing in a study of T cell changes during pregnancy in multiple sclerosis. Germline loops: CDR1 LGHNA, CDR2 YSLEER. The trim removed 2 bases at V and 6 bases at J, leaving 6 bases unmatched. The CDR3 covers 15 residues. Libraries were prepared by immunoSEQ multiplex PCR; TCRdb keeps only in-frame clonotypes and omits some of them. Here the sample spans tens of thousands of clones, approximately 92% being singletons. The clonotype comes from a female donor with multiple sclerosis, enrolled in a pregnancy study. This rearrangement joins TRBV4-3 to TRBJ1-4, with 7 nucleotides matching TRBD1. The source material was peripheral blood, sampled in the first trimester of pregnancy. The CDR3 spells CASSQQTGYDEKLFF. The CDR3 nucleotides read TGCGCCAGCAGCCAACAGACAGGGTACGATGAAAAACTGTTTTTT.